The sequence of this T cell receptor beta chain was determined in a study of cytomegalovirus exposure and HLA in healthy donors. Regarding the study as a whole: Reported findings show TCR beta sequences accurately forecast HLA-A and HLA-B alleles in most subjects. It was reported that the classifier diagnosed cytomegalovirus status with high specificity and sensitivity in both the original and validation cohorts. Indistinguishability led to the exclusion of some V segments, TRBV6-2 and TRBV6-3 included.

Trimming removed 6 bases at V and 8 bases at J, with 14 bases between. The CDR3 is 13 residues long. Germline V lookup: CDR1 MNHEY, CDR2 SMNVEV (reference sequence). On this clone: The antigen is not known.

Amplification used 60 Vbeta primers and 13 Jbeta primers. Clones were sequenced by immunoSEQ multiplex PCR, and TCRdb holds only the in-frame ones, with some missing. The sample comprises about 110,000 clones, 70% of which are singletons, and around 9.9% rests with the top ten. Sequenced: PBMCs. This chain links TRBV27 with TRBJ1-5; the D gene is possibly TRBD1 (6 bases). This TCR derives from a man aged 35 to 55 in good health and CMV-seropositive. The CDR3 DNA is TGTGCCAGCAGGGGACACAGCAAGGAGCCCCAGCATTTT. As protein: CASRGHSKEPQHF.